This TCR beta chain comes out of a study of shared clonotypes between healthy human individuals. The CDR3 runs 15 residues. Germline lookup yields CDR1 KGHSH and CDR2 LQKENI. After removal of 5 bases from V and 4 bases from J, the junction contained 9 bases not matched to a gene. Data came from immunoSEQ multiplex PCR; TCRdb stores just in-frame clones and leaves some out. The sample includes roughly 300,000 clones, 70% to 75% of them seen just once. The chain joins TRBV18 to TRBJ2-7, with 9 bases matching TRBD1. The source of this sequence is a man aged 25-40 years in good health. Material for sequencing was memory CD4+ T cells sorted from blood. Subset of the sample: CD45RA-negative fraction. The CDR3 here is CASSSGQGGGYEQYF. Here the CDR3 DNA reads TGTGCCAGCTCATCGGGACAGGGCGGTGGATACGAGCAGTACTTC.